The 14 T cell receptor beta chains in this list originate from one sample, sequenced in a study of cytomegalovirus exposure and HLA in healthy donors. Generated by immunoSEQ multiplex PCR, the TCRdb table keeps only in-frame clones and is missing some. This sample carries roughly 330,000 clones, roughly 87% of them seen once, and the ten largest clones take over 1%. The sequenced sample consisted of PBMCs. The receptor source for this set is a woman under 40 in good health and CMV-seropositive.

The V call is TRBV5-6, the J call TRBJ1-2; D unclear. Per germline, CDR1 SGHDT and CDR2 YYEEEE. Trimming cost V 1 base and J 0 bases, with 7 bases left between them. CDR3 length: 14 residues. Here the CDR3 reads CASSLTPPNYGYTF. The CDR3 DNA follows: TGTGCCAGCAGCTTGACACCGCCTAACTATGGCTACACCTTC.

This clone was picked up one time. The J gene is TRBJ1-2, the V gene TRBV7-8, with 9 bases that match TRBD1. Unmatched junction bases numbered 8, after V lost 5 bases and J lost 4 bases. The CDR3 contains 15 residues. CDR1 and CDR2 (germline): SGHVS, FQNEAQ. The CDR3 is CASSLYRGQAYGYTF. DNA for the CDR3: TGTGCCAGCAGCCTATACAGGGGGCAGGCCTATGGCTACACCTTC. Together with reference TRBV7-8 and TRBJ1-2, the CDR3 gives the full variable domain: GAGVSQSPRYKVAKRGQDVALRCDPISGHVSLFWYQQALGQGPEFLTYFQNEAQLDKSGLPSDRFFAERPEGSVSTLKIQRTQQEDSAVYLCASSLYRGQAYGYTFGSGTRLTVV.

V is TRBV4-2 and J is TRBJ2-2; possible D gene TRBD2, 6 bases. The germline V gene encodes CDR1 LGHNA and CDR2 YNFKEQ. Trimming left V 5 bases short and J 4 bases short, with 17 bases between. This CDR3 comprises 16 residues. CDR3 protein: CASSKGLGGVTGELFF. In DNA form, the CDR3 reads TGTGCCAGCAGCAAAGGGTTGGGGGGTGTCACCGGGGAGCTGTTTTTT.

V is TRBV29-1 and J is TRBJ1-1; D not certain. The CDR3 runs to 11 residues. Trimming shortened V by 7 bases and J by 0 bases, and 6 bases separated the two germline ends. Germline loops: CDR1 SQVTM, CDR2 ANQGSEA. CDR3 nucleotide sequence: TGCAGCGCCAGGTTGAACACTGAAGCTTTCTTT. Its translation: CSARLNTEAFF.

The chain is built from TRBV28 and TRBJ2-3, with 9 positions matching TRBD2. The CDR3 totals 20 residues. Germline assignment: CDR1 MDHEN and CDR2 SYDVKM. V dropped 3 bases and J dropped 1; count of bases not matched to a gene: 17. DNA for the CDR3: TGTGCCAGCAGTTTTGTAGGCGGGGGGGAGATCTCAAGGGGCACAGATACGCAGTATTTT. Translated, it gives CASSFVGGGEISRGTDTQYF. The full variable domain, with the rest looked up from reference TRBV28 and TRBJ2-3, is DVKVTQSSRYLVKRTGEKVFLECVQDMDHENMFWYRQDPGLGLRLIYFSYDVKMKEKGDIPEGYSVSREKKERFSLILESASTNQTSMYLCASSFVGGGEISRGTDTQYFGPGTRLTVL.

In its sample, this clone was seen once. The chain carries TRBV27 and TRBJ2-6; D is unresolved. CDR1 is MNHEY, CDR2 SMNVEV, per germline (reference sequence). The CDR3 covers 17 residues. The ends were cut back, 0 bases at V and 0 bases at J, with 9 bases in the middle. CDR3 coding DNA: TGTGCCAGCAGTTTATCCTACCGCGGCTCTGGGGCCAACGTCCTGACTTTC. It encodes CASSLSYRGSGANVLTF. Variable domain in full (rest from reference TRBV27 and TRBJ2-6): EAQVTQNPRYLITVTGKKLTVTCSQNMNHEYMSWYRQDPGLGLRQIYYSMNVEVTDKGDVPEGYKVSRKEKRNFPLILESPSPNQTSLYFCASSLSYRGSGANVLTFGAGSRLTVL.

This chain joins TRBV2 and TRBJ2-2; 11 bases match TRBD2. This CDR3 contains 14 residues. V gave up 7 bases and J gave up 6 bases; unmatched junction bases: 4. Germline CDR1 reads SNHLY; CDR2 reads FYNNEI. The DNA for the CDR3 is TGTGCCAGCATGGGTAGCGGGAGGGCCGGGGAGCTGTTTTTT. Translating gives CASMGSGRAGELFF.

The gene calls are TRBV13 and TRBJ2-2; maybe TRBD2 (5 bases). CDR3 length: 14 residues. Per germline, CDR1 PRHDT and CDR2 FYEKMQ (reference sequence). Trimming removed 5 bases at V and 1 base at J, with 8 bases between. CDR3 sequence: CASSPGLNTGELFF. CDR3 sequence (DNA): TGTGCCAGCAGCCCAGGACTGAACACCGGGGAGCTGTTTTTT.

Note on this clone: Other DNA sequences in this specimen translate into the identical CDR3. The chain couples TRBV30 to TRBJ1-5; tentative D call: TRBD1 (5 bases). Trimming cost V 3 bases and J 0 bases, with 6 bases left between them. From germline, CDR1 is GTSNPN and CDR2 SVGIG (reference sequence). The CDR3 is 13 amino acids. The CDR3 nucleotides are TGTGCCTGGAGCAGGGATAGCAATCAGCCCCAGCATTTT. It yields the protein CAWSRDSNQPQHF.

The rearrangement joins TRBV7-6 to TRBJ1-4; 11 nucleotides align to TRBD1. The CDR3 has 15 residues. The J segment lost 7 bases and the V segment lost 2 bases, leaving 3 bases of the junction unmatched. Germline lookup yields CDR1 SGHVS and CDR2 FNYEAQ. CDR3 in amino acids: CASSLWDRGSEKLFF. The CDR3 DNA is TGTGCCAGCAGCTTATGGGACAGGGGGAGTGAAAAACTGTTTTTT.

In its sample, this clone was seen once. V is TRBV5-1 and J is TRBJ2-7; D call uncertain. V lost 4 bases to trimming and J lost 1 base, with 9 bases between them. This CDR3 spans 13 amino acids. From germline, CDR1 is SGHRS and CDR2 YFSETQ. In DNA form, the CDR3 reads TGCGCCAGCAGCCAGAGTGCTTCCTACGAGCAGTACTTC. Protein product: CASSQSASYEQYF.

This chain links TRBV30 with TRBJ1-1; D possibly corresponds to TRBD1 (5 bases). The CDR3 runs to 16 residues. Germline loops: CDR1 GTSNPN, CDR2 SVGIG (reference sequence). The germline V and J ends were trimmed by 3 bases and 0 bases, with 17 bases remaining between them. CDR3 region: CAWSVGAAGLNTEAFF. The CDR3 DNA is TGTGCCTGGAGCGTTGGGGCAGCGGGTTTGAACACTGAAGCTTTCTTT.

Comments on this clone: Other DNA sequences from this sample encode an identical CDR3 as well. The chain is built from TRBV11-3 and TRBJ2-1, with a possible D match to TRBD2 (6 bases). Looked up from germline, CDR1 is SGHNT and CDR2 is YENEEA. This CDR3 spans 14 amino acids. With 3 bases removed from V and 5 bases from J, the gap between germline ends came to 11 bases. The CDR3 protein is CASSLGRGNNEQFF. The CDR3 nucleotides are TGTGCCAGCAGCTTGGGCCGCGGGAACAATGAGCAGTTCTTC.

V and J are TRBV28 and TRBJ2-7; unclear D gene. This CDR3 region has 15 residues. Germline V gene data show CDR1 as MDHEN and CDR2 as SYDVKM. V gave up 3 bases and J gave up 4 bases, with 16 bases separating them. Written as DNA, the CDR3 is TGTGCCAGCAGTTTTATCGCGCCCCCTCCGTACGAGCAGTACTTC. Protein sequence: CASSFIAPPPYEQYF.